These 9 T cell receptor beta chains came from one sample sequenced in a study of blood T cells in healthy people across ages. Through a sample-barcoded 5' primer and a J-beta primer mix, a second PCR was run for about 6 to 11 cycles. One entry per CDR3 protein, called by TCRdb with MiXCR from the 5' RACE reads. The data contain 1.5 million to 2 million distinct CDR3 sequences, 28% of them singletons. Sequencing input: blood. The receptors shown here come from a woman aged 30 to 39 in good health.

This clonotype was observed a handful of times. J is TRBJ1-1 and V is TRBV18; unclear D gene. Trimming stripped 3 bases from V and 2 bases from J, with 10 bases between. CDR1 and CDR2 from the germline V gene are KGHSH and LQKENI. The CDR3 is 14 residues long. The CDR3 DNA is TGTGCCAGCTCACCTACAGTGAGCAACACTGAAGCTTTCTTT. Protein: CASSPTVSNTEAFF. Full variable domain (outside the CDR3, taken from reference TRBV18 and TRBJ1-1): NAGVMQNPRHLVRRRGQEARLRCSPMKGHSHVYWYRQLPEEGLKFMVYLQKENIIDESGMPKERFSAEFPKEGPSILRIQQVVRGDSAAYFCASSPTVSNTEAFFGQGTRLTVV.

The chain carries TRBV20-1 and TRBJ1-5, with 12 positions matching TRBD1. Trimming at V came to 1 base and at J to 3 bases, leaving 4 bases not matched to a gene. Germline-derived CDR1 and CDR2 are DFQATT and SNEGSKA (reference sequence). This CDR3 region has 16 residues. The CDR3 spells CSARGGQGAFNQPQHF. CDR3 coding DNA: TGCAGTGCTAGAGGGGGACAGGGGGCCTTCAATCAGCCCCAGCATTTT.

CDR3 bases: TGTGCCAGCAGTTCGGGAGAGGCCTTCCTCCGCGGCTACACCTTC. Residues: CASSSGEAFLRGYTF. The chain joins TRBV28 to TRBJ1-2; D is unresolved. V was cut by 4 bases and J by 8 bases, with 20 bases left in between. The CDR3 is 15 residues long. Looked up from germline, CDR1 is MDHEN and CDR2 is SYDVKM.

In its sample, this clonotype was seen many times. The chain employs TRBV5-5 and TRBJ1-5, with D uncertain. In germline, CDR1 is SGHKS, CDR2 YYEKEE (reference sequence). The V end lost 3 bases, the J end lost 2 bases, and 6 bases lay between the germline ends. The length of the CDR3 is 13 residues. In DNA, the CDR3 is TGTGCCAGCAGCTATGACGGCAATCAGCCCCAGCATTTT. Residues: CASSYDGNQPQHF. The full variable domain, completed using reference TRBV5-5 and TRBJ1-5, is DAGVTQSPTHLIKTRGQQVTLRCSPISGHKSVSWYQQVLGQGPQFIFQYYEKEERGRGNFPDRFSARQFPNYSSELNVNALLLGDSALYLCASSYDGNQPQHFGDGTRLSIL.

This clonotype was observed a few times. The CDR3 loop is CASSLGGGVGSEQYF. The CDR3 bases are TGTGCCAGCAGTTTAGGCGGGGGAGTAGGGAGCGAGCAGTACTTC. This chain joins TRBV12-3 or TRBV12-4 and TRBJ2-7; TRBD2 agrees at 7 bases. The CDR3 contains 15 residues. V was pared by 1 base and J by 6 bases, with 9 bases of the junction left unmatched.

This clonotype has more than one count but fewer than ten. The rearrangement joins TRBV24-1 to TRBJ2-6; a weak D match, TRBD2 (5 bases). V lost 12 bases, J lost 2 bases, and 16 bases lay in between. Per the germline V gene, CDR1 is KGHDR and CDR2 is SFDVKD. This CDR3 is built from 15 residues. The CDR3, as DNA: TGTGCCGCCATGGGAGCTGGGACTGGGGCCAACGTCCTGACTTTC. Its protein is CAAMGAGTGANVLTF.

The chain joins TRBV20-1 to TRBJ2-7; D may match TRBD1 or TRBD2 (6 bases each). This CDR3 comprises 12 residues. V was trimmed by 3 bases and J by 6 bases, leaving 12 bases between them. Germline CDR1 DFQATT, CDR2 SNEGSKA (reference sequence). CDR3 DNA: TGCAGTGCTAGGGGGGCGGGGCTCGAGCAGTACTTC. Its translation: CSARGAGLEQYF.

This chain connects TRBV2 to TRBJ2-3, with unresolved D. Trimming cost V 4 bases and J 4 bases, with 9 bases left between them. Germline V gene sequence: CDR1 SNHLY, CDR2 FYNNEI. The CDR3 is 13 residues long. The chain's CDR3 is CASSVKFADTQYF. CDR3 DNA sequence: TGTGCCAGCAGTGTGAAGTTCGCAGATACGCAGTATTTT.

The chain carries TRBV5-1 and TRBJ2-5, with TRBD1 matching over 7 bases. Germline V gene data show CDR1 as SGHRS and CDR2 as YFSETQ. The length of the CDR3 is 15 residues. V shed 4 bases and J 6 bases; nucleotides not matched to a gene: 12. The CDR3 DNA follows: TGCGCCAGCAGCAGAACGGGACAGTTCGGGAAGACCCAGTACTTC. Translating it yields CASSRTGQFGKTQYF.